One and the same sample provided the 27 T cell receptor beta chains below, sequenced in a study of T-cell reconstitution after alpha-beta-depleted transplantation in children. During its preparation, the TCRbeta library received unique molecular identifiers. Each CDR3 protein gets one entry after TCRdb re-called the PCR reads with MiXCR. The data show about 900,000 distinct CDR3 sequences, about 30% seen once. Source: PBMCs, mostly from graft donor cells, taken 360 days after TCRalphabeta/CD19-depleted stem cell transplant. The receptor set was obtained from a boy under two years old who had a stem cell transplant for SCID, so the T cells may come from the graft donor.

This clonotype was seen a handful of times. The chain employs TRBV10-3 and TRBJ2-1; 8 nucleotides line up with TRBD2. Germline CDR1 and CDR2: ENHRY and SYGVKD. CDR3 size: 15 residues. With 4 bases clipped from V and 7 bases from J, the junction kept 9 bases outside the gene matches. The DNA of the CDR3 is TGTGCCATCAGTGGGGGACTAGAAACCCTAAATGAGCAGTTCTTC. Its protein product is CAISGGLETLNEQFF.

The chain recombines TRBV7-9 with TRBJ2-1; 10 nucleotides agree with TRBD2. Germline loops: CDR1 SEHNR, CDR2 FQNEAQ (reference sequence). With V trimmed by 5 bases and J by 2 bases, 6 bases remained unmatched. The CDR3 consists of 16 residues. CDR3 residues: CASSKGTSGTYNEQFF. For the CDR3, the DNA is TGTGCCAGCAGCAAGGGAACTAGCGGGACCTACAATGAGCAGTTCTTC.

This clonotype was seen only a few times. The chain has TRBV5-6 and TRBJ2-7, with D possibly being TRBD2 (5 bases). The CDR3 consists of 17 residues. Germline assignment: CDR1 SGHDT and CDR2 YYEEEE. Trimming stripped 0 bases from V and 0 bases from J, with 16 bases between. CDR3 residues: CASSLARGFYSSYEQYF. DNA of the CDR3: TGTGCCAGCAGCTTGGCCCGGGGTTTTTATTCCTCCTACGAGCAGTACTTC.

This clonotype was detected many times. Germline and junction disagree at one end, which may indicate a read error. The chain has TRBV12-3 or TRBV12-4 and TRBJ1-5; TRBD1 aligns across 7 bases. CDR3 size: 16 residues. This CDR3 reads CASSLGGRGSNQPQHF. CDR3 sequence (DNA): TGTGCCAGCAGCTTAGGGGGCAGGGGGAGCAATCAGCCCCAGCATTTT.

The rearrangement uses TRBV3-1 and TRBJ2-7; D unclear. In germline, CDR1 is LGHDT, CDR2 YNNKEL (reference sequence). V lost 4 bases to trimming and J lost 1 base, with 14 bases between them. CDR3 length equals 15 residues. The CDR3 DNA is TGTGCCAGCAGCCCCGTGGCCCATCAATCCTACGAGCAGTACTTC. It yields the protein CASSPVAHQSYEQYF.

This clonotype was observed once. The chain employs TRBV5-1 and TRBJ2-7, with 8 bases lining up with TRBD1. Losses at the gene ends were 4 bases for V and 1 base for J; bases not matched to a gene: 10. The CDR3 extends over 16 amino acids. The germline gives CDR1 SGHRS, CDR2 YFSETQ. The CDR3 sequence: CASSDRTGRFSYEQYF. The CDR3 coding sequence is TGCGCCAGCAGCGATCGGACAGGGAGGTTTTCCTACGAGCAGTACTTC.

The V and J genes are TRBV12-3 or TRBV12-4 and TRBJ2-1, with 9 bases matching TRBD1. The CDR3 sequence is 15 residues long. The trim removed 6 bases at V and 8 bases at J, leaving 11 bases unmatched. The CDR3 bases are TGTGCCAGCAGGTCCGGGACAGGGCGCGTCGATGAGCAGTTCTTC. Translated, it gives CASRSGTGRVDEQFF.

This clonotype was observed a few times. The J gene is TRBJ2-1, the V gene TRBV20-1, with TRBD2 matching over 12 bases. The length of the CDR3 is 20 residues. Trimming at V came to 3 bases and at J to 2 bases, leaving 17 bases not matched to a gene. Germline V gene sequence: CDR1 DFQATT, CDR2 SNEGSKA (reference sequence). The CDR3 region has the DNA TGCAGTGCTAGCCCCCCGGAGACTAGCGGGGGTTTTAGCGCCTACAATGAGCAGTTCTTC. Encoded protein: CSASPPETSGGFSAYNEQFF.

The chain's CDR3 is CASNRRAMGDTQYF. The DNA of the CDR3 is TGTGCCAGCAATCGGCGGGCCATGGGTGATACGCAGTATTTT. The rearrangement uses TRBV12-3 or TRBV12-4 and TRBJ2-3; D possibly corresponds to TRBD2 (5 bases). The CDR3 is 14 amino acids. Trimming shortened V by 7 bases and J by 6 bases, and 17 bases separated the two germline ends.

V usage is TRBV18 and J usage is TRBJ2-3; D is uncertain. The CDR3 loop spans 14 amino acids. Germline loops: CDR1 KGHSH, CDR2 LQKENI. Deletions cut 2 bases from V and 6 bases from J, with 12 bases between. This CDR3 is CASSPYPPVDTQYF. The CDR3 nucleotides are TGTGCCAGCTCACCATACCCCCCAGTGGATACGCAGTATTTT.

Only a few counts were recorded for this clonotype. This chain uses TRBV4-2 with TRBJ1-1, with a tentative D call TRBD1 (6 bases). Germline CDR1 and CDR2: LGHNA and YNFKEQ. The germline V and J ends were trimmed by 4 bases and 1 base, with 19 bases remaining between them. This CDR3 has 17 residues. In DNA, the CDR3 is TGTGCCAGCAGCCCGTTTATACAGGGTGGAAGGAACACTGAAGCTTTCTTT. Protein product: CASSPFIQGGRNTEAFF.

The rearrangement links TRBV7-8 to TRBJ1-4, with D maybe TRBD1 (5 bases). This CDR3 comprises 14 residues. CDR1 and CDR2 (germline): SGHVS, FQNEAQ. The V and J ends lost 5 bases and 8 bases respectively, with 15 bases between them. The CDR3 region has the DNA TGTGCCAGCAGCCTGACAGTCGGTGAAGAAAAACTGTTTTTT. It specifies CASSLTVGEEKLFF.

In its sample, this clonotype was seen a few times. This chain joins TRBV9 and TRBJ2-4, with 7 bases identical to TRBD2. The CDR3 covers 16 residues. J gave up 0 bases and V 3 bases, and 6 bases lay outside the gene matches. Per germline, CDR1 SGDLS and CDR2 YYNGEE. The CDR3 protein is CASSAGPGGAKNIQYF. For the CDR3, the DNA is TGTGCCAGCAGCGCAGGGCCGGGGGGAGCCAAAAACATTCAGTACTTC.

This clonotype was seen only a few times. The rearrangement uses TRBV20-1 and TRBJ2-5; no definite D call. This CDR3 has 12 amino acids. Germline CDR1 and CDR2: DFQATT and SNEGSKA (reference sequence). The V and J ends lost 0 bases and 5 bases respectively, with 7 bases between them. This chain's CDR3 is CSAREAVETQYF. As DNA, the CDR3 is TGCAGTGCTAGAGAGGCAGTGGAGACCCAGTACTTC.

This chain links TRBV7-2 with TRBJ1-6, with D perhaps TRBD1 (6 bases). This CDR3 contains 14 residues. CDR1 and CDR2 from the germline V gene are SGHTA and FQGNSA. The germline V and J ends were trimmed by 6 bases and 7 bases, with 13 bases remaining between them. In DNA, the CDR3 is TGTGCCAGCAGAGCAGGGGCGCGGAATTCACCCCTCCACTTT. Amino acids: CASRAGARNSPLHF.

The J gene is TRBJ2-7, the V gene TRBV5-4; 9 nucleotides agree with TRBD2. This CDR3 contains 15 residues. With V trimmed by 4 bases and J by 4 bases, 9 bases remained unmatched. The germline V gene encodes CDR1 SGHNT and CDR2 YYREEE (reference sequence). The DNA of the CDR3 is TGTGCCAGCAGCATTCATCCGGGACTAGCTTACGAGCAGTACTTC. Its protein product is CASSIHPGLAYEQYF.

This chain uses TRBV4-1 with TRBJ1-1; TRBD1 matches at 7 bases. J gave up 4 bases and V 4 bases, and 9 bases lay outside the gene matches. The CDR3 runs 15 residues. Germline CDR1 is MGHRA and CDR2 is YSYEKL. The CDR3 protein is CASSRYRGGSTEAFF. The CDR3 DNA follows: TGCGCCAGCAGCCGCTACAGGGGAGGGAGCACTGAAGCTTTCTTT.

By sample fraction, this clonotype is medium-sized. This sequence joins TRBV4-3 and TRBJ2-3, with D hard to call. The ends were cut back, 0 bases at V and 4 bases at J, with 17 bases in the middle. Germline V lookup: CDR1 LGHNA, CDR2 YSLEER. The CDR3 is made up of 17 amino acids. CDR3 sequence: CASSQDSVLPYADTQYF. As DNA, the CDR3 is TGCGCCAGCAGCCAAGACTCTGTCCTTCCCTATGCAGATACGCAGTATTTT.

The V gene is TRBV6-1, the J gene TRBJ1-5; possibly TRBD1 for D (6 bases). V was trimmed by 6 bases and J by 13 bases, leaving 19 bases between them. Germline CDR1 reads MNHNS; CDR2 reads SASEGT. This CDR3 is built from 13 residues. The CDR3 region is CASRKTGVAPQHF. CDR3 in DNA: TGTGCCAGCAGGAAGACAGGTGTCGCGCCTCAGCATTTT.

This sequence joins TRBV2 and TRBJ1-2, with TRBD1 identical over 8 bases. Germline lookup yields CDR1 SNHLY and CDR2 FYNNEI. The CDR3 is 14 residues long. Trimming at V came to 5 bases and at J to 6 bases, leaving 8 bases not matched to a gene. The CDR3 spells CASSQGANWDGYTF. The CDR3 nucleotides are TGTGCCAGCAGTCAGGGGGCTAATTGGGATGGCTACACCTTC.

The chain uses TRBV5-1 and TRBJ1-2; unclear D gene. Germline lookup yields CDR1 SGHRS and CDR2 YFSETQ. V lost 4 bases, J lost 1 base, and 11 bases lay in between. CDR3 length equals 14 residues. CDR3 loop: CASSPDMVNYGYTF. In DNA form, the CDR3 reads TGCGCCAGCAGCCCCGACATGGTTAACTATGGCTACACCTTC. Variable domain in full (rest from reference TRBV5-1 and TRBJ1-2): KAGVTQTPRYLIKTRGQQVTLSCSPISGHRSVSWYQQTPGQGLQFLFEYFSETQRNKGNFPGRFSGRQFSNSRSEMNVSTLELGDSALYLCASSPDMVNYGYTFGSGTRLTVV.

This clonotype has only a few counts. The chain is built from TRBV5-1 and TRBJ1-1; D is perhaps TRBD1 (6 bases). CDR3 length equals 16 residues. Trimming pared 1 base from V and 2 bases from J, leaving 15 bases between. Germline lookup yields CDR1 SGHRS and CDR2 YFSETQ. The CDR3 is CASSLQQGPLNTEAFF. Here the CDR3 DNA reads TGCGCCAGCAGCTTGCAACAGGGCCCACTTAACACTGAAGCTTTCTTT.

A few counts support this clonotype. The chain couples TRBV28 to TRBJ1-1; 9 bases map to TRBD1. V lost 5 bases, J lost 3 bases, and 10 bases stayed unmatched. Germline CDR1 reads MDHEN; CDR2 reads SYDVKM. The length of the CDR3 is 16 residues. In DNA form, the CDR3 reads TGTGCCAGCAGTCGAAACAGGGGGCGGTTGGACACTGAAGCTTTCTTT. Amino acid sequence: CASSRNRGRLDTEAFF.

The sample holds a few counts of this clonotype. The chain has TRBV6-5 and TRBJ2-3, with D perhaps matching TRBD1 or TRBD2 (5 bases each). This CDR3 spans 15 amino acids. Germline lookup yields CDR1 MNHEY and CDR2 SVGAGI. V lost 2 bases and J 1 base, leaving 10 bases between the germline ends. Here the CDR3 reads CASSYRGVGTDTQYF. DNA for the CDR3: TGTGCCAGCAGTTACAGGGGAGTGGGCACAGATACGCAGTATTTT.

The chain has TRBV18 and TRBJ2-7; 9 nucleotides line up with TRBD1. Trimming at V came to 4 bases and at J to 3 bases, leaving 7 bases not matched to a gene. The CDR3 is 15 amino acids. Germline V gene sequence: CDR1 KGHSH, CDR2 LQKENI. CDR3 in amino acids: CASSLGTGQGYEQYF. The CDR3 bases are TGTGCCAGCTCACTAGGGACAGGGCAGGGCTACGAGCAGTACTTC.

This clonotype was counted only a few times. The chain has TRBV29-1 and TRBJ2-7; D uncertain. This CDR3 contains 13 residues. From germline, CDR1 is SQVTM and CDR2 ANQGSEA. Trimming stripped 6 bases from V and 2 bases from J, with 14 bases between. The CDR3 protein is CSVKTEPTYEQYF. Written as DNA, the CDR3 is TGCAGCGTCAAGACCGAGCCTACCTACGAGCAGTACTTC.

The chain employs TRBV20-1 and TRBJ2-3; 11 positions agree with TRBD1. The germline V gene has CDR1 DFQATT and CDR2 SNEGSKA (reference sequence). V was clipped by 6 bases and J by 7 bases; unmatched bases: 9. This CDR3 region has 14 residues. The CDR3 nucleotides read TGCAGTGCCCCAATCAGGACAGGGGGCCATACGCAGTATTTT. Its protein product is CSAPIRTGGHTQYF.